The sequence of this T cell receptor beta chain was determined in a study of blood T cell repertoires in COVID-19. Whole-study context: COVID-19 samples from acute and convalescent phases originated in the United States, Italy and Spain. PBMCs, B-cell-depleted T cells, or T cells were the source of the cDNA or gDNA that made up the material.

In the authors' methods: From reference gene primer amplification, estimates of nucleated cell counts were derived. This table comes from immunoSEQ multiplex PCR, and its TCRdb copy is limited to in-frame clones, with some not included. V, J and clone size reflect that table, while D and trimming were determined from the DNA. The table shows about 160,000 clones, with 90% to 95% occurring only once. The material sequenced was peripheral blood. This sequence was found in a man in his fifties with acute or convalescent COVID-19.

In nucleotides, the CDR3 is TGCGCCAGCAGCCAAGTGTACTTGGGGCGTCCGATTCCCGGGGCCAACGTCCTGACTTTC. Residues: CASSQVYLGRPIPGANVLTF. The chain has TRBV4-1 and TRBJ2-6; tentative D call: TRBD1 (5 bases). Germline values: CDR1 MGHRA, CDR2 YSYEKL. Trimming pared 1 base from V and 4 bases from J, leaving 23 bases between. CDR3 length equals 20 residues.